This T cell receptor beta chain was profiled in a study of blood T cell repertoires in COVID-19. Study in general: In each case, the material was cDNA or gDNA derived from T cells, B-cell-depleted T cells, or PBMCs.

The CDR3 sequence is 12 residues long. Germline values: CDR1 SNHLY, CDR2 FYNNEI. The ends were cut back, 1 base at V and 7 bases at J, with 7 bases in the middle. Sequencing used immunoSEQ multiplex PCR; TCRdb keeps in-frame clones, though not all of them. The repertoire includes fewer than 300,000 clones, roughly 90% of them detected once, and 2% to 2.5% sits in the top ten. The cohort comprised adults aged about 18 to 89 years residing in 20 to 30 US areas. This TCR was sampled from a woman in her 40s with acute COVID-19. Input material: PBMCs or T cells enriched from blood (not recorded which). The chain couples TRBV2 to TRBJ1-2, with D perhaps TRBD1 (5 bases). CDR3 coding DNA: TGTGCCAGCAGTGAAGAAGGGGTTGGCTACACCTTC. Its translation: CASSEEGVGYTF.